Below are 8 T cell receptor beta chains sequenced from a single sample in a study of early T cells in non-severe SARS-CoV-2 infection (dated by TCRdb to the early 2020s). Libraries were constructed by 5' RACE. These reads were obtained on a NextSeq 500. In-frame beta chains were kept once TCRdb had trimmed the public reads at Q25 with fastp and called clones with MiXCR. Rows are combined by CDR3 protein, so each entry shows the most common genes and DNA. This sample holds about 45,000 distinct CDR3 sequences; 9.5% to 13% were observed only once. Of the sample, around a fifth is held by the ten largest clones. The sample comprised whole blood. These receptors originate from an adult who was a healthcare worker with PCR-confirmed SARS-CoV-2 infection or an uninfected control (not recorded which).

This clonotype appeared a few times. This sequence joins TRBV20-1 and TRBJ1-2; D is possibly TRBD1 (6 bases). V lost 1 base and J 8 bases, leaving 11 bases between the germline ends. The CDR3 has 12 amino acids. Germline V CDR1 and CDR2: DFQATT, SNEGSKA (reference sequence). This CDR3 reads CSARVEGGGYTF. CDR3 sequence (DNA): TGCAGTGCTAGAGTAGAGGGGGGCGGCTACACCTTC.

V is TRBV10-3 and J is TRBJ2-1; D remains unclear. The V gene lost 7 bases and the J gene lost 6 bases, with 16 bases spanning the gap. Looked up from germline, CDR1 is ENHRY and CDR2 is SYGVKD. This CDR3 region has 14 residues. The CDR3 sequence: CAITPDRNRNEQFF. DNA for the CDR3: TGTGCCATCACCCCGGATAGAAACCGCAATGAGCAGTTCTTC.

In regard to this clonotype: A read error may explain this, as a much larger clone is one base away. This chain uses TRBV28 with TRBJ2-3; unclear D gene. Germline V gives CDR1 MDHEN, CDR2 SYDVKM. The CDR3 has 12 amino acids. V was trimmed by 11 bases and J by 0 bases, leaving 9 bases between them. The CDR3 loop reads CAGKDSTDTQYF. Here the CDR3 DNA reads TGTGCCGGCAAAGACAGCACAGATACGCAGTATTTT.

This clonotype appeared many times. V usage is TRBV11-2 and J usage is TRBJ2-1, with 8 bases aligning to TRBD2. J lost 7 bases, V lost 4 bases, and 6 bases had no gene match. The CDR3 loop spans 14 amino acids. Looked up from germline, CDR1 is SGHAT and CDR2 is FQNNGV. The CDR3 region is CASSSRVAGNEQFF. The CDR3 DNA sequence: TGTGCCAGCAGCTCCCGGGTAGCGGGGAATGAGCAGTTCTTC.

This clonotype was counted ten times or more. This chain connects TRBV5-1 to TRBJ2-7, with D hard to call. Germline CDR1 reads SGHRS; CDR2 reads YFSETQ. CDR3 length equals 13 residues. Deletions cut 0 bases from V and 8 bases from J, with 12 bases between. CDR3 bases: TGCGCCAGCAGCTTGGGTTCCGATGAGCAGCAGTACTTC. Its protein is CASSLGSDEQQYF. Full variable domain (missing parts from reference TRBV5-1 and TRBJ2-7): KAGVTQTPRYLIKTRGQQVTLSCSPISGHRSVSWYQQTPGQGLQFLFEYFSETQRNKGNFPGRFSGRQFSNSRSEMNVSTLELGDSALYLCASSLGSDEQQYFGPGTRLTVT.

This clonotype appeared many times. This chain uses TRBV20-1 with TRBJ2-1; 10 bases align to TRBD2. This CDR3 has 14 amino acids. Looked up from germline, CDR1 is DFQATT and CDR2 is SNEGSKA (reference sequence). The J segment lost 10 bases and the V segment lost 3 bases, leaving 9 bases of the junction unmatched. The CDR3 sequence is CSARSLAGVGEQFF. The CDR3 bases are TGCAGTGCTAGGAGCCTAGCGGGAGTGGGGGAGCAGTTCTTC.

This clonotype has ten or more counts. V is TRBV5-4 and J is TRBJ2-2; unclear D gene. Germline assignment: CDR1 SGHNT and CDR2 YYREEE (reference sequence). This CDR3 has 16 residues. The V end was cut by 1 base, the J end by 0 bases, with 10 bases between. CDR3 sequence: CASSLRRVANTGELFF. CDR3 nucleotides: TGTGCCAGCAGCTTGCGAAGGGTCGCGAACACCGGGGAGCTGTTTTTT.

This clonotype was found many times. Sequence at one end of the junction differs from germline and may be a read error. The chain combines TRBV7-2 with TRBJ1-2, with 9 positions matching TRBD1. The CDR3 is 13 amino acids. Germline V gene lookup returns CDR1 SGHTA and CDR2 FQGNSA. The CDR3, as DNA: TGTGTCAGCAGTTGGACAGGGGAATATGGCTACACCTTC. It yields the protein CVSSWTGEYGYTF.